These T cell receptor beta chains were read from a single sample in a study of regulatory T cells in long-lasting Graves disease. TCRdb reanalysed the multiplex PCR reads using MiXCR and keeps one entry per CDR3 protein. The sample has approximately 350,000 distinct CDR3 sequences; about 17% are singletons. A further study also used this sample, focusing on T cells in Graves' hyperthyroidism and ophthalmopathy.

The material sequenced was peripheral blood mononuclear cells (PBMCs), taken at new diagnosis, from a patient treated with antithyroid drugs. All receptors come from a woman aged 18 to 35 with Graves disease. Each CDR3 is given without its conserved first and last residue.

V gene,CDR3 protein
TRBV29-1,SVDPRGGEAF
TRBV14,ASSQDQGAIEKLF
TRBV19,ASSIMLQGNQPQH
TRBV29-1,SVEGGINQPQH
TRBV20-1,SAGGLAGYNEQF
TRBV29-1,SVDAWGLGWF
TRBV29-1,SVVTGSYGYT
TRBV27,ASSRLGGNEQF
TRBV7-8,ASSLGLAGEVEQF
TRBV28,ASSRANTQY
TRBV20-1,SALPSTDTQY
TRBV30,AWSLAGQGVPLH
TRBV12-3/TRBV12-4,ASSPDRARGKLSYNEQF
TRBV18,ASSPVSATGANQPQH
TRBV7-8,ASSLARGFRNRSSEAF
TRBV3-1,ASSQGQTYEQY
TRBV12-3/TRBV12-4,ASSNDSGNTIY
TRBV28,ASSLTSGAGELF
TRBV10-3,AISTGTSGVDNEQF
TRBV20-1,SANGGTNTEAF
TRBV20-1,SVPLSGGPDTQY
TRBV4-1,ASSHGGVAGYEQY
TRBV20-1,SAPEGGANTQY
TRBV30,AWMRVTHSQGYEQY
TRBV7-3,ASSSGPNPPYNEQF
TRBV4-2,ASSQEFSENTEAF
TRBV30,AWSVAGSQETQY
TRBV11-2,ASSPSAGRVTDTQY
TRBV18,ASSRGTQLNTEAF
TRBV7-9,ASSPPGWSSYNEQF
TRBV7-8,ASSATGGDYGYT
TRBV28,ASSSFWGGQSSYEQY
TRBV24-1,ATSDSGQGAETQY
TRBV27,ASSWDREEKLF
TRBV18,ASSPNQGGANEKLF
TRBV30,AWSVQRWTEAF
TRBV20-1,SGSLAGESGANVLT